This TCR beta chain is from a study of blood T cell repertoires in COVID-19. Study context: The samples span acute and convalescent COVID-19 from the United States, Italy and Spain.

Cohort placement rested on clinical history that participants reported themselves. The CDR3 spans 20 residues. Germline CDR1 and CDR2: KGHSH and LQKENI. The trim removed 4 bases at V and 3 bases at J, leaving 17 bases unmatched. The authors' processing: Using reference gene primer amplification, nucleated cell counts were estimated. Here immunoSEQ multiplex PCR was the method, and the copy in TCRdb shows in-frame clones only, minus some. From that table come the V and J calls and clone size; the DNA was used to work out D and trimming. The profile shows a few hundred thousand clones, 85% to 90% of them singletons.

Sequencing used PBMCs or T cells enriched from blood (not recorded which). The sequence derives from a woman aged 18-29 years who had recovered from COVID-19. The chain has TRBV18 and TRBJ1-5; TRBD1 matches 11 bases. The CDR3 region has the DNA TGTGCCAGCTCACGACAACAGCCGGGGACAGGGGGTTCATTCAATCAGCCCCAGCATTTT. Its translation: CASSRQQPGTGGSFNQPQHF.